This T cell receptor (beta chain) originates from a study of Ad26.COV2.S vaccination and SARS-CoV-2 variants. Looking at the study overall: Participants got Ad26.COV2.S intramuscularly, once or twice 56 days apart. General study results and limits: For non-spike TCRs, breadth in vaccine recipients resembled that in placebo recipients.

Measured with immunoSEQ multiplex PCR; TCRdb has only the in-frame clones, and not every one. The sample lists about 350,000 clones; roughly 84% were seen once. The germline V and J ends were trimmed by 0 bases and 6 bases, with 7 bases remaining between them. Germline CDR1 KGHDR, CDR2 SFDVKD. This CDR3 spans 14 amino acids. With regard to this clone: Its antigen remains unidentified.

The treatment is: over 15 received Ad26.COV2.S at low or high dose, single or two shots; 5 received placebo; per-sample allocation not given. The study sampled participants on day 63 after the first vaccine or placebo injection. The vaccine antigen was prefusion-stabilized Wuhan SARS-CoV-2 spike. The sequencing here drew on peripheral blood, taken in a trial of Ad26.COV2.S vaccine versus placebo. The sequence came from a person between 18 and 59 years old who received the Ad26.COV2.S COVID-19 vaccine or a placebo. V usage is TRBV24-1 and J usage is TRBJ2-2; weak D call: TRBD1 (6 bases). The CDR3 region has the DNA TGTGCCACCAGTGATTTGGGGGGCCCCGGGGAGCTGTTTTTT. Residues: CATSDLGGPGELFF.